The rows below give T cell receptor beta chains drawn from one sample of a study of vaccination and CD4 T cells after COVID-19. TCRdb re-derived calls from the PCR reads in MiXCR, one entry per CDR3 protein. Of under 25,000 distinct CDR3 sequences listed, over 45% were seen once; the top ten hold roughly 13%. No antigen has been assigned to these receptors. Material for sequencing was cultured CD4+ T cells from blood. All receptors come from a human donor with COVID-19. The conserved cysteine and the conserved F or W are not part of the CDR3 here. Each record gives: V gene, J gene, CDR3 protein.

v_gene: TRBV2; j_gene: TRBJ1-5; CDR3aa: ASSQSWGGGNQPQH
v_gene: TRBV6-5; j_gene: TRBJ2-3; CDR3aa: ASSYGPVDTQY
v_gene: TRBV20-1; j_gene: TRBJ1-3; CDR3aa: SATGQHSGNTIY
v_gene: TRBV20-1; j_gene: TRBJ2-6; CDR3aa: SARGTGLSGANVLT
v_gene: TRBV2; j_gene: TRBJ1-6; CDR3aa: ASSGTGHYNSPLH
v_gene: TRBV28; j_gene: TRBJ2-1; CDR3aa: ASSLSPGPQF
v_gene: TRBV5-1; j_gene: TRBJ2-5; CDR3aa: ASSGGTGGEQTQY
v_gene: TRBV20-1; j_gene: TRBJ2-3; CDR3aa: SASQLAGVTDTQY
v_gene: TRBV7-9; j_gene: TRBJ2-2; CDR3aa: ASSLEGPGELF
v_gene: TRBV20-1; j_gene: TRBJ1-2; CDR3aa: SAYGQSYGYT
v_gene: TRBV12-3/TRBV12-4; j_gene: TRBJ2-1; CDR3aa: ASSSVYGTAYNEQF
v_gene: TRBV6-1; j_gene: TRBJ1-1; CDR3aa: ASSQRQLNTEAF
v_gene: TRBV30; j_gene: TRBJ2-7; CDR3aa: AWSVGTGVSYEQY
v_gene: TRBV7-8; j_gene: TRBJ1-5; CDR3aa: ASSPGTVTQPQH
v_gene: TRBV18; j_gene: TRBJ1-1; CDR3aa: ASSRQDNTEAF
v_gene: TRBV20-1; j_gene: TRBJ2-7; CDR3aa: SASPSGGTAYEQY
v_gene: TRBV7-9; j_gene: TRBJ2-2; CDR3aa: ASSGLRVEAGELF
v_gene: TRBV6-1; j_gene: TRBJ1-3; CDR3aa: ASSRTGRSSGNTIY
v_gene: TRBV20-1; j_gene: TRBJ1-1; CDR3aa: SARDRRGTEAF
v_gene: TRBV15; j_gene: TRBJ2-2; CDR3aa: ATSRPLDRAFTGELF
v_gene: TRBV19; j_gene: TRBJ1-4; CDR3aa: ASKSSYRVEKLF
v_gene: TRBV5-4; j_gene: TRBJ1-2; CDR3aa: ASSPTGNYGYT
v_gene: TRBV2; j_gene: TRBJ2-5; CDR3aa: ASSERWQLGQETQY
v_gene: TRBV11-3; j_gene: TRBJ2-5; CDR3aa: ASSLESRTGWVETQY
v_gene: TRBV15; j_gene: TRBJ1-5; CDR3aa: ATSSDRYNQPQH
v_gene: TRBV6-9; j_gene: TRBJ1-6; CDR3aa: ASTKGASHTSLH
v_gene: TRBV5-4; j_gene: TRBJ1-2; CDR3aa: ASSLGGGALYGYT
v_gene: TRBV2; j_gene: TRBJ2-1; CDR3aa: ASFRQGAAYNEQF
v_gene: TRBV27; j_gene: TRBJ1-6; CDR3aa: ASGRGAGSSYNSPLH
v_gene: TRBV7-9; j_gene: TRBJ1-2; CDR3aa: ASSLARGPNYGYT
v_gene: TRBV19; j_gene: TRBJ2-2; CDR3aa: ASSIRHRANTGELF
v_gene: TRBV7-9; j_gene: TRBJ1-1; CDR3aa: ASSPTGYAEAF
v_gene: TRBV20-1; j_gene: TRBJ2-2; CDR3aa: SARDRSGGYTGELF
v_gene: TRBV6-2/TRBV6-3; j_gene: TRBJ2-1; CDR3aa: ASSRDPFGEQF
v_gene: TRBV15; j_gene: TRBJ1-2; CDR3aa: ATSREGFRGYT
v_gene: TRBV5-4; j_gene: TRBJ2-2; CDR3aa: ASSRWASVRTGELF
v_gene: TRBV5-4; j_gene: TRBJ2-7; CDR3aa: ASSNPGDSYEQY
v_gene: TRBV20-1; j_gene: TRBJ1-1; CDR3aa: SAPRAAEAF
v_gene: TRBV24-1; j_gene: TRBJ2-3; CDR3aa: ATSAGPPYQAQY
v_gene: TRBV20-1; j_gene: TRBJ2-1; CDR3aa: SAGGGAPSDEQF
v_gene: TRBV19; j_gene: TRBJ2-5; CDR3aa: ASSIGGYQETQY
v_gene: TRBV18; j_gene: TRBJ1-1; CDR3aa: ASSPRVGQTLSEAF
v_gene: TRBV20-1; j_gene: TRBJ2-5; CDR3aa: SARKAAKMETQY
v_gene: TRBV6-1; j_gene: TRBJ2-5; CDR3aa: ASSAGTGWETQY
v_gene: TRBV19; j_gene: TRBJ1-5; CDR3aa: ASRREGSNQPQH
v_gene: TRBV11-2; j_gene: TRBJ2-1; CDR3aa: ASSFRGRDNEQF
v_gene: TRBV27; j_gene: TRBJ2-1; CDR3aa: ASSLRVVTSSYNEQF
v_gene: TRBV5-1; j_gene: TRBJ2-5; CDR3aa: ASSLANVGGGVQETQY
v_gene: TRBV20-1; j_gene: TRBJ1-1; CDR3aa: SASGQVTEAF
v_gene: TRBV7-2; j_gene: TRBJ2-7; CDR3aa: ASSLGTSGTYEQY